This T cell receptor beta chain originates from a study of CD8 T cells in ankylosing spondylitis. Study-wide points: Blood from ankylosing spondylitis patients appeared to carry a characteristic roughly 8-variant TCR beta motif.

As to this clonotype: As yet, its antigen is unknown.

V shed 8 bases, J shed 9 bases, and the junction held 3 bases outside the gene matches. Germline-derived CDR1 and CDR2 are SNHLY and FYNNEI. The CDR3 consists of 12 residues. Generation of TCR beta libraries employed quantitative 5'-RACE incorporating molecular barcodes. MiXCR, run by TCRdb on the 5' RACE reads, gives a single entry per CDR3 protein. This sample carries about 450,000 distinct CDR3 sequences, around 26% of them seen once, and the ten largest clones take approximately 1%. V and J are TRBV2 and TRBJ1-6; 8 bases match TRBD1. The source material was blood, either unsorted or a sorted T cell fraction (not recorded which). This sequence originates from a male donor with ankylosing spondylitis. The CDR3 spells CASGTGASPLHF. CDR3 DNA sequence: TGTGCCAGCGGGACAGGCGCTTCACCCCTCCACTTT.